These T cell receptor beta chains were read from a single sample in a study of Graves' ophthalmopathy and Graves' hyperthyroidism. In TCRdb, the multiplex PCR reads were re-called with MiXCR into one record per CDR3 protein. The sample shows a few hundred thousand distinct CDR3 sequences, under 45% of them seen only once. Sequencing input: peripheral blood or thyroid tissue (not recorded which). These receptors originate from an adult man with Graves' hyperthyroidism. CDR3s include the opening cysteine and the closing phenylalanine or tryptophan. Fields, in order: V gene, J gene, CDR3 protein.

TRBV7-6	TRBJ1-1	CASSSTGERTEAFF
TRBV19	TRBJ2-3	CASSLPQLSTDTQYF
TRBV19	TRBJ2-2	CASSIAPYTGELFF
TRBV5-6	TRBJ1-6	CASSSIFRDRVLNSLLHF
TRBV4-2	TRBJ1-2	CASSQVDGTGGYGYTF
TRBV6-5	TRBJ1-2	CASSLHSNYGYTF
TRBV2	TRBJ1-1	CAWSRQGLTEAFF
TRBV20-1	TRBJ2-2	CSARDQGGRRTGELFF
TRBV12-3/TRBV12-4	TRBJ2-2	CASREAINTGELFF
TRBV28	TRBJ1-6	CASSPDGPFGNSPLHF